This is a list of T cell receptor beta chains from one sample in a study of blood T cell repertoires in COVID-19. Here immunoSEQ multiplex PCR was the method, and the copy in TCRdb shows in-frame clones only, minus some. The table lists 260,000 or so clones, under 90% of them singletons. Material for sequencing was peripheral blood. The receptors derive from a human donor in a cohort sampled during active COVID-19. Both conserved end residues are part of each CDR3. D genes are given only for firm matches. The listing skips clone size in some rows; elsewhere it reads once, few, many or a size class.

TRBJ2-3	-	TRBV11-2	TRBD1	CASTRTGGDRTDTQYF	TGTGCCAGCACCCGGACAGGGGGCGACCGCACAGATACGCAGTATTTT
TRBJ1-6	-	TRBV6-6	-	CASSFEQGDGTPLHF	TGTGCCAGCAGTTTCGAACAGGGAGACGGGACACCCCTCCACTTT
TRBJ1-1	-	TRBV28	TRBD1	CASSLRDRNTEAFF	TGTGCCAGCAGCCTCCGGGACAGGAACACTGAAGCTTTCTTT
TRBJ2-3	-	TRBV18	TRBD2	CASSPTGLAGTTDTQYF	TGTGCCAGCTCACCTACAGGACTAGCGGGGACCACAGATACGCAGTATTTT
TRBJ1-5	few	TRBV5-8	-	CASILGAYHQPQHF	TGTGCCAGCATCTTGGGGGCTTACCATCAGCCCCAGCATTTT
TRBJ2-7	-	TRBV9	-	CASSTRQDSYEQYF	TGTGCCAGCAGCACCCGACAGGACTCCTACGAGCAGTACTTC
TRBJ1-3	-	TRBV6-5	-	CASSYAASSGNTIYF	TGTGCCAGCAGTTATGCAGCGAGCTCTGGAAACACCATATATTTT
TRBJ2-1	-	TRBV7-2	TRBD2	CASSPPGLAGGVYEQFF	TGTGCCAGCAGCCCACCGGGACTAGCGGGGGGAGTTTATGAGCAGTTCTTC
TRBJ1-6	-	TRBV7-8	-	CASSLRLGSVLHF	TGTGCCAGCAGCTTACGACTGGGGAGTGTCCTCCACTTT
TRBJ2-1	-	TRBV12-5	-	CASGVTTSYNEQFF	TGTGCTAGTGGTGTTACTACCTCCTACAATGAGCAGTTCTTC
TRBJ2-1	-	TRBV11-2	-	CASSFFGSYNEQFF	TGTGCCAGCAGCTTCTTCGGTTCCTACAATGAGCAGTTCTTC
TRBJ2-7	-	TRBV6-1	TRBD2	CASSDPSGRAGEQYF	TGTGCCAGCAGTGACCCCAGCGGGAGGGCCGGCGAGCAGTACTTC
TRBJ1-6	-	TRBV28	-	CASSLVQGNSPLHF	TGTGCCAGCAGTTTAGTGCAGGGTAATTCACCCCTCCACTTT
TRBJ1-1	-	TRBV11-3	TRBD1	CASSLEQGADLNTEAFF	TGTGCCAGCAGCTTAGAACAGGGGGCTGATCTGAACACTGAAGCTTTCTTT
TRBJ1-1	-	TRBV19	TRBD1	CASETGAQNTEAFF	TGTGCCAGCGAGACAGGGGCCCAAAACACTGAAGCTTTCTTT
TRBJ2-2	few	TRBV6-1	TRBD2	CASSETSGGAGELFF	TGTGCCAGCAGTGAGACTAGCGGGGGGGCCGGGGAGCTGTTTTTT
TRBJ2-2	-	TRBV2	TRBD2	CASTERTRGSTGELFF	TGTGCCAGCACCGAAAGGACTAGAGGTAGCACCGGGGAGCTGTTTTTT
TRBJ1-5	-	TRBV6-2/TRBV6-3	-	CASSYEYEAGPQHF	TGTGCCAGCAGTTACGAGTACGAAGCAGGGCCCCAGCATTTT
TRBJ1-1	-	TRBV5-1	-	CASSPQASNTEAFF	TGCGCCAGCAGCCCACAGGCATCGAACACTGAAGCTTTCTTT
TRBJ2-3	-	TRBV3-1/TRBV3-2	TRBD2	CASSQLGGGTDTQYF	TGTGCCAGCAGCCAATTGGGGGGGGGCACAGATACGCAGTATTTT
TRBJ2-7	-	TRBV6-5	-	CASSYGASYEQYF	TGTGCCAGCAGTTACGGGGCCTCCTACGAGCAGTACTTC
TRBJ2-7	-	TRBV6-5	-	CASKSAELSYEQYF	TGTGCCAGCAAATCAGCGGAACTCTCCTACGAGCAGTACTTC
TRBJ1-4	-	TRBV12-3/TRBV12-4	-	CASSRQNEKLFF	TGTGCCAGCAGTCGACAGAATGAAAAACTGTTTTTT
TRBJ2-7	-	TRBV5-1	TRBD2	CASSFASGTEHEQYF	TGCGCCAGCAGCTTCGCTAGCGGGACGGAGCACGAGCAGTACTTC
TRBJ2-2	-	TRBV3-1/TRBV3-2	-	CASSRLSGSNTGELFF	TGTGCCAGCAGCCGGCTCAGCGGATCGAACACCGGGGAGCTGTTTTTT
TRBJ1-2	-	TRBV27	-	CASSQGGAGTGYTF	TGTGCCAGCAGTCAAGGGGGAGCGGGGACCGGCTACACCTTC
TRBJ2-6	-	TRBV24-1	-	CATSAGGVPGANVLTF	TGTGCCACCAGTGCTGGAGGGGTCCCTGGGGCCAACGTCCTGACTTTC
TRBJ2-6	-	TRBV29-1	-	CSVAKGVGANVLTF	TGCAGCGTTGCTAAGGGAGTAGGGGCCAACGTCCTGACTTTC
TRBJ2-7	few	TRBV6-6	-	CASSLGDSYEQYF	TGTGCCAGCAGTCTCGGGGACTCTTACGAGCAGTACTTC
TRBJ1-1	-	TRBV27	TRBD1	CASSPSPGTGEAFF	TGTGCCAGCAGTCCGTCGCCCGGGACAGGCGAAGCTTTCTTT
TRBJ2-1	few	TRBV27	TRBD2	CASSLGSGRLNEQFF	TGTGCCAGCAGTTTAGGGAGCGGGAGGCTAAATGAGCAGTTCTTC
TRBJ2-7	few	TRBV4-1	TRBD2	CASSQAAGQSYEQYF	TGCGCCAGCAGCCAAGCAGCGGGGCAGTCCTACGAGCAGTACTTC
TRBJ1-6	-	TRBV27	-	CASSLGRESSYNSPLHF	TGTGCCAGCAGTTTAGGCCGGGAGAGCTCCTATAATTCACCCCTCCACTTT